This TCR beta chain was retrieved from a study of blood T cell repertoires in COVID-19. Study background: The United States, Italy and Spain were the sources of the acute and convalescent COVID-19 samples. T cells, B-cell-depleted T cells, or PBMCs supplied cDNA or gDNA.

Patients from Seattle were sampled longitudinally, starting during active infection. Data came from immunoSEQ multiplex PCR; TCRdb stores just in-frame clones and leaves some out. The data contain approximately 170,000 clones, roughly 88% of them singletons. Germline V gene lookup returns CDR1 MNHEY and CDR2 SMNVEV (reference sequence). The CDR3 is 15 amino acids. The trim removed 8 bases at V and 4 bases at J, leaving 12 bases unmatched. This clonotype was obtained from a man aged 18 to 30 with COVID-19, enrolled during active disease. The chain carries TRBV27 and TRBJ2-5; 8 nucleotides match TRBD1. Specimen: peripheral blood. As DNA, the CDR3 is TGTGCCAGCGGATATGAAGACAGGGGCGGAGAGACCCAGTACTTC. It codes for CASGYEDRGGETQYF.